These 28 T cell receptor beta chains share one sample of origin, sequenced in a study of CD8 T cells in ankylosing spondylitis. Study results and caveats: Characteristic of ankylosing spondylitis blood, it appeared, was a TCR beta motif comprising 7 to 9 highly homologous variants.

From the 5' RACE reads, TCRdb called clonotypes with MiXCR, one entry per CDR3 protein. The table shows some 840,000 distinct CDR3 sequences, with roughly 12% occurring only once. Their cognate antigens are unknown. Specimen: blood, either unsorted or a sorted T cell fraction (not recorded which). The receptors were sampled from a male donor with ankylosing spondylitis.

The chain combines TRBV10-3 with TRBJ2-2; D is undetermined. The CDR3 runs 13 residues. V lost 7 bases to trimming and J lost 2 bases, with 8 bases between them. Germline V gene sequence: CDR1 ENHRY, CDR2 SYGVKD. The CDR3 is CAITRLNTGELFF. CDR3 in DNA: TGTGCCATCACAAGACTTAACACCGGGGAGCTGTTTTTT.

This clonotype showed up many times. This CDR3 reads CSARDPRGRGLGYTF. The CDR3 DNA sequence: TGCAGTGCTAGAGACCCCCGGGGCAGGGGGCTTGGCTACACCTTC. V is TRBV20-1 and J is TRBJ1-2, with 8 bases lining up with TRBD1. CDR1 is DFQATT, CDR2 SNEGSKA, per germline (reference sequence). The CDR3 runs to 15 residues. The J segment lost 7 bases and the V segment lost 0 bases, leaving 10 bases of the junction unmatched.

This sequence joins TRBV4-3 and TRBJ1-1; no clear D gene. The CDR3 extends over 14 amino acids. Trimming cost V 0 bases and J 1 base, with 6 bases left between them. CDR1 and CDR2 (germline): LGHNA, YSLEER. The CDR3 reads CASSQEWRNTEAFF. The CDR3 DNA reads TGCGCCAGCAGCCAAGAATGGAGGAACACTGAAGCTTTCTTT.

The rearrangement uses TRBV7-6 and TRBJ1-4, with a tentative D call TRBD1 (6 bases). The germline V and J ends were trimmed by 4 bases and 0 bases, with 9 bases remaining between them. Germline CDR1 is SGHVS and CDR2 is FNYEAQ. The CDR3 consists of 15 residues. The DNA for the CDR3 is TGTGCCAGCAGCTACCCAGGGGCAACTAATGAAAAACTGTTTTTT. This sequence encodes CASSYPGATNEKLFF.

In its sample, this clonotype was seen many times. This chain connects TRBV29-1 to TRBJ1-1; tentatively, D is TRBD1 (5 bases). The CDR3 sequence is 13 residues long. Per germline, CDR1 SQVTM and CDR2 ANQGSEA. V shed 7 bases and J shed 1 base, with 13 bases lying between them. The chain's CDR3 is CSAPDRKNTEAFF. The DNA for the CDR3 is TGCAGCGCTCCTGACAGAAAGAACACTGAAGCTTTCTTT. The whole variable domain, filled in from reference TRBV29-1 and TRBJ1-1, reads SAVISQKPSRDICQRGTSLTIQCQVDSQVTMMFWYRQQPGQSLTLIATANQGSEATYESGFVIDKFPISRPNLTFSTLTVSNMSPEDSSIYLCSAPDRKNTEAFFGQGTRLTVV.

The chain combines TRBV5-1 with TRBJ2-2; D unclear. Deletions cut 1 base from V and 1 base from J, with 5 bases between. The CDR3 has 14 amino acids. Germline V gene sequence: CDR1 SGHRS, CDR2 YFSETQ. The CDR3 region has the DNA TGCGCCAGCAGCTTGCAGGTGAACACCGGGGAGCTGTTTTTT. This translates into CASSLQVNTGELFF.

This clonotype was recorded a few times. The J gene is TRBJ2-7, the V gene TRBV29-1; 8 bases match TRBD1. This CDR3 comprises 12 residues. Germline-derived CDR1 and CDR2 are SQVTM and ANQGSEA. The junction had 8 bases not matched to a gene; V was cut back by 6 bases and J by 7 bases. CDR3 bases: TGCAGCGTCACCCGACAGGGGTGGGAGCAGTACTTC. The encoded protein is CSVTRQGWEQYF.

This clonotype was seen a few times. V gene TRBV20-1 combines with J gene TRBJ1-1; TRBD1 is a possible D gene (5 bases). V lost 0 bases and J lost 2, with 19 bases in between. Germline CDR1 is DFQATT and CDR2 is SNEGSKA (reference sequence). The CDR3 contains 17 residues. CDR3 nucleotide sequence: TGCAGTGCTAGAGATCCTGGGACCCAGGACGGAAACACTGAAGCTTTCTTT. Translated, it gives CSARDPGTQDGNTEAFF.

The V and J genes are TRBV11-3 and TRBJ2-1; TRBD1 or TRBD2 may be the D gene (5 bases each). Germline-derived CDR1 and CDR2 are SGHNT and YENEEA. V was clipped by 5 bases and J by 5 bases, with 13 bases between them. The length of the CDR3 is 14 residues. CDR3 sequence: CASSLLGRDNEQFF. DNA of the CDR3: TGTGCCAGCAGCCTCCTGGGACGGGACAATGAGCAGTTCTTC.

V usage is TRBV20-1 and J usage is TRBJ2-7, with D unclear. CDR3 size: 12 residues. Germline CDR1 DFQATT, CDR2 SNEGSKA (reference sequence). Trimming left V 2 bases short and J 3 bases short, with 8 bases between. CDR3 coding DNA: TGCAGTGCTAGACAGAGCAACTACGAGCAGTACTTC. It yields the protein CSARQSNYEQYF.

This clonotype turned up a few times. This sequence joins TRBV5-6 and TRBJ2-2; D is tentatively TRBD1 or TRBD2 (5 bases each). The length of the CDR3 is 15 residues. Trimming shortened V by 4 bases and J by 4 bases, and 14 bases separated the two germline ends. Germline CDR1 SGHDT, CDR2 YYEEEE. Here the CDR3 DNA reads TGTGCCAGCAGCATGCTCCAGAGGGGCACCGGGGAGCTGTTTTTT. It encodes CASSMLQRGTGELFF.

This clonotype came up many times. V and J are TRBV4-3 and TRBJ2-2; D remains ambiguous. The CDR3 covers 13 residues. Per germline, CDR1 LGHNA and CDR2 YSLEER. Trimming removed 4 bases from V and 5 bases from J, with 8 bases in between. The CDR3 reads CASSRPSTGELFF. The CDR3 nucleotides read TGCGCCAGCAGCCGCCCGTCAACCGGGGAGCTGTTTTTT.

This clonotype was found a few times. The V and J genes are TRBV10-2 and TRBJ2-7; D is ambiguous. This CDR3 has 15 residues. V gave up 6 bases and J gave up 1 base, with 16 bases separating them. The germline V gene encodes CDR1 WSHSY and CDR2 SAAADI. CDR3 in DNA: TGCGCCAGCAGCCCCGTCGTAGCCCTTTCCTACGAGCAGTACTTC. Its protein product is CASSPVVALSYEQYF.

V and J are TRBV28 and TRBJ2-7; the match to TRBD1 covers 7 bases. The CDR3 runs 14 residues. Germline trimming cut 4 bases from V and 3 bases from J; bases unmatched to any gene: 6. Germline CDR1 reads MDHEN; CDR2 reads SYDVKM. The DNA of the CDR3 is TGTGCCAGCAGTTCTCCGGGACAGCTCTACGAGCAGTACTTC. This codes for CASSSPGQLYEQYF.

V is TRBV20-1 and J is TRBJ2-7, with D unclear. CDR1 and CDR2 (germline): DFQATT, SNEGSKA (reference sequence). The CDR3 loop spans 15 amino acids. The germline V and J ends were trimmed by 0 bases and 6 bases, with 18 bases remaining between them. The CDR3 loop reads CSARDGSDYRVEQYF. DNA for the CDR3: TGCAGTGCTAGAGATGGATCGGATTATCGAGTCGAGCAGTACTTC.

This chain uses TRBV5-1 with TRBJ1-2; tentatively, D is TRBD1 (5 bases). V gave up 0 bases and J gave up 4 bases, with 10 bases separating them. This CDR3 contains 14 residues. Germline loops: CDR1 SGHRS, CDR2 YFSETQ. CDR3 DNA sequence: TGCGCCAGCAGCTTGGACGGGGACCTCTATGGCTACACCTTC. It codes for CASSLDGDLYGYTF.

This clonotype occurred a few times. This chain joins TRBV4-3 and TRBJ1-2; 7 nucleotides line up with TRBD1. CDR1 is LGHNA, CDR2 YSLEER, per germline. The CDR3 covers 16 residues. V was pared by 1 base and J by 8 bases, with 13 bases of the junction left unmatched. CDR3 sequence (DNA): TGCGCCAGCAGCCAAGTCCCCCCCCCAGGGGGGAAGGGCTACACCTTC. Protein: CASSQVPPPGGKGYTF.

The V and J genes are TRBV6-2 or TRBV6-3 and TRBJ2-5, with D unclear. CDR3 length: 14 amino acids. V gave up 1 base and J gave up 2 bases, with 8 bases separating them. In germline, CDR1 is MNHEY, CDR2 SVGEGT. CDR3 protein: CASSYYTEQETQYF. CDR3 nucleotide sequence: TGTGCCAGCAGTTACTATACCGAACAAGAGACCCAGTACTTC.

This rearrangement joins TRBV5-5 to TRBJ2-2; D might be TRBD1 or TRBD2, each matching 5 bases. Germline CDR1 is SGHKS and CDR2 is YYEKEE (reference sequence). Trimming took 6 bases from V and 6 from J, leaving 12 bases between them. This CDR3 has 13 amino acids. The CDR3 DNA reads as TGTGCCAGCAACACCAGGGAGCCCGGGGAGCTGTTTTTT. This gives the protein CASNTREPGELFF.

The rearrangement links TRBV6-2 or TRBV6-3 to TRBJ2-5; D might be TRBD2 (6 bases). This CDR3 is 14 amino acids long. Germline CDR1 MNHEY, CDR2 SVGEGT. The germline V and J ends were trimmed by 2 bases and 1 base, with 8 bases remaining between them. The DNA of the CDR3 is TGTGCCAGCAGTTACGACGGGGGCCAAGAGACCCAGTACTTC. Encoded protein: CASSYDGGQETQYF.

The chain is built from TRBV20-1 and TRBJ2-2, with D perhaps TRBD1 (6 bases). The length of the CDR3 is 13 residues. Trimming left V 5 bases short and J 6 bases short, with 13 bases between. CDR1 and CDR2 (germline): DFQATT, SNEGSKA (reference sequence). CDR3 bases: TGCAGTGCTCAACAAGGGGGTGCCGGGGAGCTGTTTTTT. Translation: CSAQQGGAGELFF.

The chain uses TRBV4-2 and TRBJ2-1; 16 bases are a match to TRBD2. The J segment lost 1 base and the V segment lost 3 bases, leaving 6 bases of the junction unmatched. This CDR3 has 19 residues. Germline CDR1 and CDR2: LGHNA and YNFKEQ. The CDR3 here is CASSHPGLAGGGSYNEQFF. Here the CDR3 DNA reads TGTGCCAGCAGCCATCCGGGACTAGCGGGAGGGGGGTCCTACAATGAGCAGTTCTTC.

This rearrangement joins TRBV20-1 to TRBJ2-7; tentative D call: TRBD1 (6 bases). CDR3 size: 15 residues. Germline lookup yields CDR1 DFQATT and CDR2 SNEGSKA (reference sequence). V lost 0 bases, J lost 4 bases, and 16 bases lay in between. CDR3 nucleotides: TGCAGTGCTAGAGATCGGAAGGGTCAGGGGTACGAGCAGTACTTC. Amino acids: CSARDRKGQGYEQYF.

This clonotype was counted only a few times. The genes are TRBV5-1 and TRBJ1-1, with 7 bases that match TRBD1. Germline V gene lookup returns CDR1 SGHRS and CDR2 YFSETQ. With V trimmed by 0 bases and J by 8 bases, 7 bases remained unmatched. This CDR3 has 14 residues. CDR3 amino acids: CASSLATGGQEAFF. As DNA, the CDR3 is TGCGCCAGCAGCTTGGCCACCGGGGGACAGGAAGCTTTCTTT.

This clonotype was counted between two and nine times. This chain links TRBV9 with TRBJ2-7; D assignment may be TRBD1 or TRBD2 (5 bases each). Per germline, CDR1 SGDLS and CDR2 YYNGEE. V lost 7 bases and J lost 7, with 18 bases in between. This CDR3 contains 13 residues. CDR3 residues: CASAVTLWGEQYF. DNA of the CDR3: TGTGCCAGCGCAGTGACGCTATGGGGGGAGCAGTACTTC. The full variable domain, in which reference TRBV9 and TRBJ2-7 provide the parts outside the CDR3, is DSGVTQTPKHLITATGQRVTLRCSPRSGDLSVYWYQQSLDQGLQFLIQYYNGEERAKGNILERFSAQQFPDLHSELNLSSLELGDSALYFCASAVTLWGEQYFGPGTRLTVT.

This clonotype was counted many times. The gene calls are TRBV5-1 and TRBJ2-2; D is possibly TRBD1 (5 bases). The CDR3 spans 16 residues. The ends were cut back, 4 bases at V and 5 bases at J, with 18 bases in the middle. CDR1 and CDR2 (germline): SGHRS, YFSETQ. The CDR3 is CASSLIGADGTGELFF. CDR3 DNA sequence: TGCGCCAGCAGCCTAATAGGGGCAGATGGGACCGGGGAGCTGTTTTTT. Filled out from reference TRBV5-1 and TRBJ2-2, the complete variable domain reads KAGVTQTPRYLIKTRGQQVTLSCSPISGHRSVSWYQQTPGQGLQFLFEYFSETQRNKGNFPGRFSGRQFSNSRSEMNVSTLELGDSALYLCASSLIGADGTGELFFGEGSRLTVL.

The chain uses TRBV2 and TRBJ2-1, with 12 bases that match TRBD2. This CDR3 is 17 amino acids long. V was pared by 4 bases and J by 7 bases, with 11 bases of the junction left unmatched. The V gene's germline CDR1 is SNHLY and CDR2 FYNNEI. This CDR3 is CASSARPRLAGANEQFF. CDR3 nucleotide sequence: TGTGCCAGCAGTGCGCGTCCAAGACTAGCGGGAGCTAATGAGCAGTTCTTC.

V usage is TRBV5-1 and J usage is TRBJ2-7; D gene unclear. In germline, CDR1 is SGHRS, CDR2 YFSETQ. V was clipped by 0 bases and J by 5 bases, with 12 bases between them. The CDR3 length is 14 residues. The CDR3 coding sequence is TGCGCCAGCAGCTTGGGGGATGGGTACCACGAGCAGTACTTC. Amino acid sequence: CASSLGDGYHEQYF.